This TCR beta chain stems from a study of OX40 agonist ivuxolimab in advanced cancers. The overall study: Patients were given ivuxolimab, an antibody that agonizes OX40 (CD134). Under the entry rules, prior anti-PD-1, anti-PD-L1 or anti-CTLA-4 therapy was allowed, and 40% had some.

V dropped 0 bases and J dropped 7 bases, with 10 bases sitting between them. The germline gives CDR1 SGHRS, CDR2 YFSETQ. The CDR3 sequence is 13 residues long. TCRdb keeps only in-frame clones here, not all; method: immunoSEQ multiplex PCR. The sample consists of under 85,000 clones, around 89% of them appearing once. This receptor was obtained from an adult with an advanced solid tumor such as melanoma, head and neck, liver or kidney cancer. The chain uses TRBV5-1 and TRBJ1-2; TRBD1 is a possible D gene (5 bases). The source was CD4+ or CD8+ T cells sorted from blood, collected in a trial of the OX40 agonist ivuxolimab. CDR3 region: CASSLATDTGYTF. Written as DNA, the CDR3 is TGCGCCAGCAGCTTGGCGACAGACACTGGCTACACCTTC.